This passage covers 21 T cell receptor beta chains from one sample sequenced in a study of T cell repertoires in cytomegalovirus infection. MiXCR, applied by TCRdb to the reads, yields one record per CDR3 protein. The sample includes fewer than 1,000,000 distinct CDR3 sequences, 31% of them seen just once. No antigen is known for these receptors. This specimen consisted of cultured CD8+ T cells from PBMCs, obtained from culture after CMV antigen stimulation. These receptors originate from a human donor in good health (CMV status not recorded). Some clones in this sample may be carry-over from other donors' samples.

CDR3 sequence: CATEEWTGNEQFF. CDR3 nucleotide sequence: TGTGCCACCGAAGAATGGACAGGAAATGAGCAGTTCTTC. This sequence joins TRBV12-3 or TRBV12-4 and TRBJ2-1, with TRBD1 identical over 7 bases. V gave up 10 bases and J gave up 7 bases; unmatched junction bases: 10. The CDR3 length is 13 residues.

This chain joins TRBV10-3 and TRBJ2-7; D is perhaps TRBD1 (6 bases). Germline V CDR1 and CDR2: ENHRY, SYGVKD. This CDR3 has 13 residues. V was cut by 6 bases and J by 1 base, with 10 bases left in between. The CDR3, as DNA: TGTGCCATCAGAGCAGGGGATTCCTACGAGCAGTACTTC. The encoded protein is CAIRAGDSYEQYF.

The rearrangement uses TRBV20-1 and TRBJ2-1; 9 bases align to TRBD2. V shed 1 base, J shed 8 bases, and the junction held 6 bases outside the gene matches. From germline, CDR1 is DFQATT and CDR2 SNEGSKA (reference sequence). The CDR3 consists of 14 residues. CDR3 residues: CSARGVSGGDEQFF. The CDR3, as DNA: TGCAGTGCTAGAGGGGTTAGCGGGGGCGATGAGCAGTTCTTC.

The table lists this clonotype with a few counts. The rearrangement links TRBV27 to TRBJ2-2; TRBD2 aligns across 11 bases. CDR3 length equals 18 residues. Germline V gene data show CDR1 as MNHEY and CDR2 as SMNVEV (reference sequence). V lost 5 bases and J lost 8; bases outside the gene matches: 16. The CDR3 nucleotides read TGTGCCAGCAGTAACGGACCGGGACTAGCGGTCAACTTGGGGGAGCTGTTTTTT. Its protein is CASSNGPGLAVNLGELFF.

This clonotype was observed a handful of times. The chain joins TRBV23-1 to TRBJ2-3; D possibly uses TRBD1 or TRBD2 (5 bases each). TRBV23-1 falls under the ORF class, with uncertain function. The CDR3 contains 15 residues. V was cut by 8 bases and J by 4 bases, with 19 bases left in between. CDR3 sequence: CASGPGPMISDTQYF. As DNA, the CDR3 is TGCGCCAGCGGACCGGGACCGATGATATCAGATACGCAGTATTTT.

This clonotype was seen only a few times. The J gene is TRBJ2-5, the V gene TRBV20-1; 15 bases fit TRBD2. V dropped 6 bases and J dropped 0; count of bases not matched to a gene: 8. From germline, CDR1 is DFQATT and CDR2 SNEGSKA (reference sequence). This CDR3 comprises 17 residues. The CDR3 DNA reads as TGCAGTGCCCGGGGACTAGCGGGGGGCCTGTACCAAGAGACCCAGTACTTC. Its translation: CSARGLAGGLYQETQYF.

The chain carries TRBV12-3 or TRBV12-4 and TRBJ1-4; 10 bases fit TRBD1. V lost 3 bases to trimming and J lost 7 bases; unmatched junction nucleotides: 8. This CDR3 has 16 residues. CDR3 sequence reads: CASSFVLDRGFEKLFF. The CDR3 DNA follows: TGTGCCAGCAGTTTTGTTTTGGACAGGGGGTTTGAAAAACTGTTTTTT.

The chain employs TRBV15 and TRBJ2-5; 9 positions agree with TRBD2. CDR1 LNHNV and CDR2 YYDKDF come from the germline V gene (reference sequence). The junction had 8 bases not matched to a gene; V was cut back by 6 bases and J by 3 bases. CDR3 length: 15 amino acids. The CDR3 DNA follows: TGTGCCACCAGTCCGGGGGGCGGGGGGGAAGAGACCCAGTACTTC. Amino acids: CATSPGGGGEETQYF.

This chain links TRBV12-5 with TRBJ1-2; D perhaps matches TRBD1 (5 bases). The CDR3 sequence is 18 residues long. Germline V gene data show CDR1 as LGHNT and CDR2 as FRNRAP. V lost 2 bases, J lost 2 bases, and 21 bases lay in between. For the CDR3, the DNA is TGTGCTAGTGGTTTGTTGCTGGGGCGGGCGGTGGAGAACTATGGCTACACCTTC. It codes for CASGLLLGRAVENYGYTF. Full variable domain (missing parts from reference TRBV12-5 and TRBJ1-2): DARVTQTPRHKVTEMGQEVTMRCQPILGHNTVFWYRQTMMQGLELLAYFRNRAPLDDSGMPKDRFSAEMPDATLATLKIQPSEPRDSAVYFCASGLLLGRAVENYGYTFGSGTRLTVV.

In its sample, this clonotype was seen a few times. V and J are TRBV5-4 and TRBJ2-1; no clear D. This CDR3 is 15 amino acids long. V lost 1 base, J lost 0 bases, and 8 bases lay in between. CDR1 is SGHNT, CDR2 YYREEE, per germline (reference sequence). The CDR3 DNA reads TGTGCCAGCAGCTTGACGTCTAGCTCCTACAATGAGCAGTTCTTC. Protein: CASSLTSSSYNEQFF. Together with reference TRBV5-4 and TRBJ2-1, the CDR3 gives the full variable domain: ETGVTQSPTHLIKTRGQQVTLRCSSQSGHNTVSWYQQALGQGPQFIFQYYREEENGRGNFPPRFSGLQFPNYSSELNVNALELDDSALYLCASSLTSSSYNEQFFGPGTRLTVL.

This clonotype was counted a single time. The gene calls are TRBV9 and TRBJ2-5, with D perhaps matching TRBD2 (5 bases). The CDR3 is 14 amino acids. CDR1 is SGDLS and CDR2 is YYNGEE in the germline V gene. The ends were cut back, 1 base at V and 3 bases at J, with 10 bases in the middle. This CDR3 is CASSVSGLEETQYF. CDR3 nucleotides: TGTGCCAGCAGCGTAAGTGGACTTGAAGAGACCCAGTACTTC.

This clonotype has at least ten counts. The rearrangement links TRBV7-6 to TRBJ2-2; D unresolved. With 4 bases removed from V and 2 bases from J, the gap between germline ends came to 14 bases. CDR1 SGHVS and CDR2 FNYEAQ come from the germline V gene. The CDR3 is made up of 16 amino acids. The CDR3 loop is CASSWSGGPNTGELFF. The CDR3 region has the DNA TGTGCCAGCAGCTGGTCGGGTGGCCCTAACACCGGGGAGCTGTTTTTT.

V and J are TRBV19 and TRBJ1-2, with 7 bases that match TRBD1. Germline V gene lookup returns CDR1 LNHDA and CDR2 SQIVND (reference sequence). The CDR3 runs 16 residues. The trim removed 6 bases at V and 6 bases at J, leaving 16 bases unmatched. In DNA, the CDR3 is TGTGCCAGTAGGTCCTGGGAGACAGGGATTCGACATGGCTACACCTTC. Translation: CASRSWETGIRHGYTF.

This clonotype was observed a handful of times. The chain links TRBV4-3 to TRBJ2-3; TRBD2 matches 8 bases. There are 16 residues in the CDR3. Trimming at V came to 0 bases and at J to 3 bases, leaving 5 bases not matched to a gene. The germline V gene has CDR1 LGHNA and CDR2 YSLEER. CDR3: CASSQDRGTRTDTQYF. CDR3 nucleotides: TGCGCCAGCAGCCAAGATCGCGGGACTAGGACAGATACGCAGTATTTT.

V usage is TRBV27 and J usage is TRBJ1-4, with D possibly matching TRBD1 (5 bases). CDR1 is MNHEY, CDR2 SMNVEV, per germline (reference sequence). V was cut by 10 bases and J by 4 bases, with 13 bases left in between. This CDR3 comprises 13 residues. The CDR3 DNA is TGTGCCACAGGGAGAGGATTTAATGAAAAACTGTTTTTT. Its protein is CATGRGFNEKLFF. The full variable domain, completed using reference TRBV27 and TRBJ1-4, is EAQVTQNPRYLITVTGKKLTVTCSQNMNHEYMSWYRQDPGLGLRQIYYSMNVEVTDKGDVPEGYKVSRKEKRNFPLILESPSPNQTSLYFCATGRGFNEKLFFGSGTQLSVL.

This clonotype came up a few times. The chain links TRBV6-5 to TRBJ1-2, with unresolved D. Trimming took 0 bases from V and 7 from J, leaving 12 bases between them. The germline gives CDR1 MNHEY, CDR2 SVGAGI. The CDR3 has 14 amino acids. Here the CDR3 DNA reads TGTGCCAGCAGTTACTCGTTGTACGAACTTGGCTACACCTTC. Translation: CASSYSLYELGYTF.

At least ten counts were recorded for this clonotype. The V gene is TRBV6-1, the J gene TRBJ2-5, with 12 bases fitting TRBD2. This CDR3 has 19 amino acids. Germline CDR1 MNHNS, CDR2 SASEGT. V gave up 5 bases and J gave up 1 base; unmatched junction bases: 14. In DNA, the CDR3 is TGTGCCAGCAGTTCTACTATCCCGGGACTAGCGGGTTTCCAAGAGACCCAGTACTTC. Its translation: CASSSTIPGLAGFQETQYF.

The sample holds many counts of this clonotype. The chain is built from TRBV3-1 and TRBJ2-2; no clear D. This CDR3 comprises 12 residues. Per the germline V gene, CDR1 is LGHDT and CDR2 is YNNKEL (reference sequence). The V gene lost 2 bases and the J gene lost 7 bases, with 5 bases spanning the gap. CDR3 residues: CASSQTLGELFF. As DNA, the CDR3 is TGTGCCAGCAGCCAAACACTCGGGGAGCTGTTTTTT. The whole variable domain, remainder taken from reference TRBV3-1 and TRBJ2-2, is DTAVSQTPKYLVTQMGNDKSIKCEQNLGHDTMYWYKQDSKKFLKIMFSYNNKELIINETVPNRFSPKSPDKAHLNLHINSLELGDSAVYFCASSQTLGELFFGEGSRLTVL.

The rearrangement uses TRBV6-1 and TRBJ2-1; D might be TRBD2 (7 bases). The length of the CDR3 is 18 residues. The ends were cut back, 5 bases at V and 6 bases at J, with 26 bases in the middle. CDR1 is MNHNS, CDR2 SASEGT, per germline. CDR3 coding DNA: TGTGCCAGCAGTTACGACCCTGTGAGGGGGGGCCAGTTCAATGAGCAGTTCTTC. Protein product: CASSYDPVRGGQFNEQFF.

This clonotype has ten or more counts. The genes are TRBV6-5 and TRBJ2-2, with D perhaps matching TRBD2 (7 bases). The CDR3 extends over 18 amino acids. From germline, CDR1 is MNHEY and CDR2 SVGAGI. The ends were cut back, 2 bases at V and 4 bases at J, with 20 bases in the middle. Here the CDR3 reads CASSYPPEGGLATGELFF. CDR3 DNA sequence: TGTGCCAGCAGTTACCCCCCTGAGGGGGGGCTAGCCACCGGGGAGCTGTTTTTT.

The chain uses TRBV4-1 and TRBJ2-5; 9 bases match TRBD2. The CDR3 has 17 amino acids. The V and J ends lost 0 bases and 0 bases, in that order; junction bases with no gene match: 5. Germline-derived CDR1 and CDR2 are MGHRA and YSYEKL. CDR3 nucleotides: TGCGCCAGCAGCCAAGAGTCTAGCGGGGCACACCAAGAGACCCAGTACTTC. It yields the protein CASSQESSGAHQETQYF.